This T cell receptor delta chain was recovered during a study of gamma-delta T cells after stem cell transplantation. TCRdb re-called the RT-PCR reads using CATT. In total, the table holds about six delta-chain clones. Sequences were obtained from gamma-delta T cells. These TCRs come from a human donor. It is not recorded whose cells these are; they may come from a transplant donor. This table probably holds off-target reads from a library built for another chain.

V gene TRDV2 combines with J gene TRDJ1; 7 nucleotides align to TRDD3. The CDR3 sequence is 14 residues long. V lost 0 bases, J lost 4 bases, and 4 bases stayed unmatched. Germline-derived CDR1 and CDR2 are GEAIGNYY and EKD. The CDR3 sequence is CACDTRGIGDKLIF. DNA for the CDR3: TGTGCCTGTGACACCAGGGGGATCGGCGATAAACTCATCTTT.